The 29 T cell receptor beta chains given below trace back to one sample, sequenced in a study of cytomegalovirus exposure and HLA in healthy donors. Primers included in the PCR were 60 Vbeta and 13 Jbeta primers. TCRdb's table, derived via immunoSEQ multiplex PCR, lists solely in-frame clones and lacks some. The table shows about 130,000 clones, with around three quarters occurring only once. Sequenced material: PBMCs. The receptors were gathered from a young man in good health and CMV-seronegative.

The chain uses TRBV7-2 and TRBJ2-7; 8 bases are a match to TRBD1. The CDR3 is 16 residues long. CDR1 is SGHTA, CDR2 FQGNSA, per germline. With 2 bases clipped from V and 2 bases from J, the junction kept 8 bases outside the gene matches. The CDR3 bases are TGTGCCAGCAGCTTAACCGGCCAGACAGGGGCCTACGAGCAGTACTTC. Its protein is CASSLTGQTGAYEQYF.

In nucleotides, the CDR3 is TGTGCCAGCTCACCACCGGGACAGCCCTACGAGCAGTACGTC. Amino acid sequence: CASSPPGQPYEQYV. The gene calls are TRBV18 and TRBJ2-7, with TRBD1 identical over 7 bases. V lost 0 bases to trimming and J lost 2 bases; unmatched junction nucleotides: 1. CDR3 length: 14 amino acids. The germline V gene has CDR1 KGHSH and CDR2 LQKENI.

J is TRBJ1-5 and V is TRBV7-3, with TRBD1 as a possible D gene (6 bases). Germline V gene data show CDR1 as SGHTA and CDR2 as FQGTGA. CDR3 length: 13 amino acids. The ends were cut back, 4 bases at V and 4 bases at J, with 8 bases in the middle. CDR3 sequence reads: CASSSGQNQPQHF. The CDR3, as DNA: TGTGCCAGCAGCTCCGGACAGAATCAGCCCCAGCATTTT.

This clone has just one count. The chain joins TRBV9 to TRBJ2-7; D may be TRBD1 (6 bases). Trimming pared 2 bases from V and 3 bases from J, leaving 21 bases between. The CDR3 covers 17 residues. Germline V gene data show CDR1 as SGDLS and CDR2 as YYNGEE. This chain's CDR3 is CASSVGEGYRDIYEQYF. As DNA, the CDR3 is TGTGCCAGCAGCGTCGGAGAGGGGTACCGGGACATCTACGAGCAGTACTTC.

Concerning this clone itself: An end of the junction differs from the germline gene, which may be a read error. The rearrangement links TRBV25-1 to TRBJ2-5, with D possibly being TRBD1 (6 bases). Germline assignment: CDR1 MGHDK and CDR2 SYGVNS. This CDR3 has 13 residues. CDR3 coding DNA: TGTGCCAGCAGTGGACAGGAACAAGAGGCCCAGTACTTC. Amino acid sequence: CASSGQEQEAQYF.

This clone showed up just once. The chain combines TRBV29-1 with TRBJ2-1; unclear D gene. This CDR3 has 14 amino acids. Trimming removed 4 bases from V and 2 bases from J, with 12 bases in between. Per germline, CDR1 SQVTM and CDR2 ANQGSEA. CDR3: CSVGQARTYNEQFF. Here the CDR3 DNA reads TGCAGCGTTGGCCAAGCGCGGACCTACAATGAGCAGTTCTTC.

V is TRBV7-9 and J is TRBJ2-1; 13 bases map to TRBD2. CDR1 and CDR2 (germline): SEHNR, FQNEAQ (reference sequence). Trimming took 5 bases from V and 6 from J; bases not matched to a gene: 4. This CDR3 spans 15 amino acids. Here the CDR3 reads CASSEGLAGTNEQFF. In DNA form, the CDR3 reads TGTGCCAGCAGCGAGGGACTAGCGGGGACCAATGAGCAGTTCTTC. The variable domain in full, completed from reference TRBV7-9 and TRBJ2-1, reads DTGVSQNPRHKITKRGQNVTFRCDPISEHNRLYWYRQTLGQGPEFLTYFQNEAQLEKSRLLSDRFSAERPKGSFSTLEIQRTEQGDSAMYLCASSEGLAGTNEQFFGPGTRLTVL.

The chain recombines TRBV18 with TRBJ2-2; D ambiguous. CDR3 length equals 16 residues. V was trimmed by 0 bases and J by 1 base, leaving 9 bases between them. The germline V gene has CDR1 KGHSH and CDR2 LQKENI. The CDR3 region is CASSPPSRQNTGELFF. CDR3 in DNA: TGTGCCAGCTCACCACCGTCGAGGCAGAACACCGGGGAGCTGTTTTTT. Full variable domain (outside the CDR3, taken from reference TRBV18 and TRBJ2-2): NAGVMQNPRHLVRRRGQEARLRCSPMKGHSHVYWYRQLPEEGLKFMVYLQKENIIDESGMPKERFSAEFPKEGPSILRIQQVVRGDSAAYFCASSPPSRQNTGELFFGEGSRLTVL.

The rearrangement uses TRBV6-5 and TRBJ1-5, with TRBD1 as a possible D gene (5 bases). Trimming took off 2 bases at V and 2 bases at J, with 10 bases between the two ends. Germline V gene lookup returns CDR1 MNHEY and CDR2 SVGAGI. CDR3 size: 15 residues. The CDR3 region is CASSYGGDGNQPQHF. The CDR3 nucleotides read TGTGCCAGCAGTTACGGGGGGGATGGCAATCAGCCCCAGCATTTT.

This chain joins TRBV30 and TRBJ1-5, with D possibly matching TRBD1 (5 bases). CDR3 length: 14 amino acids. Germline values: CDR1 GTSNPN, CDR2 SVGIG (reference sequence). V was clipped by 2 bases and J by 3 bases, with 11 bases between them. The chain's CDR3 is CAWSKGHNNQPQHF. As DNA, the CDR3 is TGTGCCTGGAGTAAAGGACATAACAATCAGCCCCAGCATTTT.

This clone was recorded only once. This chain uses TRBV11-3 with TRBJ2-5; 10 bases fit TRBD2. This CDR3 spans 16 amino acids. Trimming removed 3 bases from V and 1 base from J; junction bases left unmatched: 5. The germline gives CDR1 SGHNT, CDR2 YENEEA. CDR3 coding DNA: TGTGCCAGCAGCTTGGGGACTAGCGCCGCCCAAGAGACCCAGTACTTC. The encoded protein is CASSLGTSAAQETQYF.

The chain employs TRBV7-2 and TRBJ2-7, with 7 bases matching TRBD2. This CDR3 region has 14 residues. The V segment lost 1 base and the J segment 6 bases; nucleotides outside the gene matches: 6. The germline V gene has CDR1 SGHTA and CDR2 FQGNSA. The CDR3 spells CASSLGGGPSEQYF. CDR3 sequence (DNA): TGTGCCAGCAGCTTAGGGGGAGGGCCATCCGAGCAGTACTTC.

The chain employs TRBV7-3 and TRBJ2-5; possible D gene TRBD1, 6 bases. V was shortened by 5 bases and J by 5 bases, with 15 bases between the two germline ends. Germline CDR1 is SGHTA and CDR2 is FQGTGA. The CDR3 runs to 14 residues. The CDR3 is CASSQSGVGETQYF. The CDR3 DNA reads as TGTGCCAGCAGCCAATCAGGGGTGGGGGAGACCCAGTACTTC.

This chain connects TRBV5-4 to TRBJ2-3; TRBD1 might be the D (6 bases). The CDR3 contains 17 residues. Germline V CDR1 and CDR2: SGHNT, YYREEE (reference sequence). The V and J ends lost 0 bases and 3 bases respectively, with 17 bases between them. CDR3 region: CASSLGVRRGSTDTQYF. As DNA, the CDR3 is TGTGCCAGCAGCTTGGGGGTGAGAAGGGGGTCGACAGATACGCAGTATTTT.

This chain connects TRBV10-1 to TRBJ1-1; 10 bases line up with TRBD1. Trimming at V came to 11 bases and at J to 3 bases, leaving 0 bases not matched to a gene. Germline values: CDR1 WNHNN, CDR2 SYGVQD (reference sequence). The CDR3 covers 11 residues. The CDR3 nucleotides are TGCGCCGGGACAGGGGACACTGAAGCTTTCTTT. Its protein is CAGTGDTEAFF.

The V and J genes are TRBV7-2 and TRBJ1-2; a possible D gene is TRBD1 (5 bases). V was clipped by 2 bases and J by 8 bases, with 21 bases between them. This CDR3 is 16 amino acids long. Germline CDR1 and CDR2: SGHTA and FQGNSA. CDR3 sequence: CASSLRASWQGDGYTF. The CDR3, as DNA: TGTGCCAGCAGCTTAAGGGCTAGTTGGCAGGGTGACGGCTACACCTTC.

The chain recombines TRBV9 with TRBJ2-7, with 8 bases identical to TRBD2. V gave up 0 bases and J gave up 4 bases; unmatched junction bases: 3. Per germline, CDR1 SGDLS and CDR2 YYNGEE. CDR3 length: 14 amino acids. CDR3 sequence: CASSVGAGGYEQYF. CDR3 nucleotides: TGTGCCAGCAGCGTAGGGGCGGGGGGATACGAGCAGTACTTC.

The V gene is TRBV7-3, the J gene TRBJ2-1; TRBD2 matches at 14 bases. Per the germline V gene, CDR1 is SGHTA and CDR2 is FQGTGA. CDR3 size: 17 residues. J gave up 8 bases and V 5 bases, and 11 bases lay outside the gene matches. CDR3 sequence reads: CASSLTPGLAGVHEQFF. The CDR3 DNA reads as TGTGCCAGCAGCCTCACACCGGGACTAGCGGGAGTTCATGAGCAGTTCTTC.

V and J are TRBV19 and TRBJ2-4; 12 bases line up with TRBD1. CDR3 length: 15 residues. V lost 3 bases, J lost 9 bases, and 6 bases stayed unmatched. Germline assignment: CDR1 LNHDA and CDR2 SQIVND (reference sequence). The CDR3 loop reads CASSIMGQGASIQYF. CDR3 sequence (DNA): TGTGCCAGTAGTATTATGGGACAGGGGGCAAGCATTCAGTACTTC.

The genes are TRBV28 and TRBJ2-7; 7 nucleotides line up with TRBD1. The CDR3 spans 14 residues. Germline assignment: CDR1 MDHEN and CDR2 SYDVKM. The V and J ends lost 8 bases and 1 base, in that order; junction bases with no gene match: 8. The CDR3 region has the DNA TGTGCCAGCGGCCATTCGGGACAGTCCTACGAGCAGTACTTC. It specifies CASGHSGQSYEQYF.

The chain couples TRBV7-9 to TRBJ2-7, with 10 bases aligning to TRBD1. J gave up 5 bases and V 5 bases, and 6 bases lay outside the gene matches. The germline V gene encodes CDR1 SEHNR and CDR2 FQNEAQ (reference sequence). This CDR3 region has 14 residues. The CDR3 nucleotides are TGTGCCAGCAGCACCGGGACAGGGGAAAACGAGCAGTACTTC. It specifies CASSTGTGENEQYF.

The CDR3 is CAREGASGANVLTF. The CDR3 nucleotides read TGTGCCCGGGAGGGGGCCTCTGGGGCCAACGTCCTGACTTTC. The gene calls are TRBV30 and TRBJ2-6; weak D call: TRBD2 (8 bases). The germline V and J ends were trimmed by 8 bases and 0 bases, with 11 bases remaining between them. The CDR3 has 14 amino acids. Per the germline V gene, CDR1 is GTSNPN and CDR2 is SVGIG (reference sequence).

The chain carries TRBV10-1 and TRBJ2-5, with TRBD2 matching over 7 bases. Germline V gene data show CDR1 as WNHNN and CDR2 as SYGVQD (reference sequence). Losses at the gene ends were 4 bases for V and 3 bases for J; bases not matched to a gene: 2. The CDR3 sequence is 13 residues long. The CDR3: CASSVGREETQYF. The CDR3 DNA is TGCGCCAGCAGTGTTGGGAGGGAAGAGACCCAGTACTTC.

The chain recombines TRBV5-1 with TRBJ2-2; perhaps TRBD2 as D (6 bases). CDR1 is SGHRS, CDR2 YFSETQ, per germline. This CDR3 contains 15 residues. V was trimmed by 2 bases and J by 6 bases, leaving 14 bases between them. This CDR3 reads CASSLGPWGAGELFF. In DNA, the CDR3 is TGCGCCAGCAGCTTAGGCCCGTGGGGGGCCGGGGAGCTGTTTTTT.

The chain recombines TRBV2 with TRBJ2-5; the D gene is possibly TRBD1 (6 bases). The DNA end is a closer match to TRBJ2-7, so the J assignment may be wrong. Germline CDR1 is SNHLY and CDR2 is FYNNEI. This CDR3 is 16 amino acids long. Here the CDR3 DNA reads TGTGCCAGCAGACCCTACAGGGCTCAGGGAGTCTACGAGCAGTACTTC. Amino acid sequence: CASRPYRAQGVYEQYF.

This clone was observed many times. This chain uses TRBV7-9 with TRBJ2-7; 8 bases are shared with TRBD2. With 5 bases clipped from V and 7 bases from J, the junction kept 4 bases outside the gene matches. The CDR3 length is 12 residues. Looked up from germline, CDR1 is SEHNR and CDR2 is FQNEAQ (reference sequence). CDR3 coding DNA: TGTGCCAGCAGCCCCAGCGGGAGTGAGCAGTACTTC. It yields the protein CASSPSGSEQYF.

This clone occurred once. This chain connects TRBV4-3 to TRBJ2-1, with 7 bases fitting TRBD2. Germline lookup yields CDR1 LGHNA and CDR2 YSLEER. This CDR3 has 17 residues. V lost 0 bases to trimming and J lost 3 bases; unmatched junction nucleotides: 8. CDR3 residues: CASSQDMGSGVYNEQFF. The CDR3 coding sequence is TGCGCCAGCAGCCAAGATATGGGGAGCGGGGTCTACAATGAGCAGTTCTTC.

The chain has TRBV18 and TRBJ2-1; 8 nucleotides align to TRBD1. Germline V gives CDR1 KGHSH, CDR2 LQKENI. The CDR3 loop spans 15 amino acids. V lost 6 bases, J lost 4 bases, and 8 bases stayed unmatched. The CDR3 DNA follows: TGTGCCAGCTCCCCGAGACAGGGGTCTTACAATGAGCAGTTCTTC. Its translation: CASSPRQGSYNEQFF.

The chain employs TRBV28 and TRBJ1-5; D call uncertain. V shed 5 bases and J shed 2 bases, with 13 bases lying between them. Germline lookup yields CDR1 MDHEN and CDR2 SYDVKM. CDR3 size: 15 residues. CDR3 nucleotides: TGTGCCAGCAGTACCGCCGGGGAAGGCAATCAGCCCCAGCATTTT. Amino acid sequence: CASSTAGEGNQPQHF.